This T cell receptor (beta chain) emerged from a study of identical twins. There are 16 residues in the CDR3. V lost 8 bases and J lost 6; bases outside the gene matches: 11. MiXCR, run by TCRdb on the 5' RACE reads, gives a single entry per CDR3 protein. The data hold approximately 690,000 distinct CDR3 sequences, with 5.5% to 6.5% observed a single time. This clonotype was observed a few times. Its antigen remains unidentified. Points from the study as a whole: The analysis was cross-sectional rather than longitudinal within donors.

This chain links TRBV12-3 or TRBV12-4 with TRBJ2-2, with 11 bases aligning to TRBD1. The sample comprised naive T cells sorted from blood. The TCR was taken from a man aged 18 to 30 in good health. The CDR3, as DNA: TGTGCCAGCGCCAGGCGGGACAGGGGGACCCCCGGGGAGCTGTTTTTT. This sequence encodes CASARRDRGTPGELFF.